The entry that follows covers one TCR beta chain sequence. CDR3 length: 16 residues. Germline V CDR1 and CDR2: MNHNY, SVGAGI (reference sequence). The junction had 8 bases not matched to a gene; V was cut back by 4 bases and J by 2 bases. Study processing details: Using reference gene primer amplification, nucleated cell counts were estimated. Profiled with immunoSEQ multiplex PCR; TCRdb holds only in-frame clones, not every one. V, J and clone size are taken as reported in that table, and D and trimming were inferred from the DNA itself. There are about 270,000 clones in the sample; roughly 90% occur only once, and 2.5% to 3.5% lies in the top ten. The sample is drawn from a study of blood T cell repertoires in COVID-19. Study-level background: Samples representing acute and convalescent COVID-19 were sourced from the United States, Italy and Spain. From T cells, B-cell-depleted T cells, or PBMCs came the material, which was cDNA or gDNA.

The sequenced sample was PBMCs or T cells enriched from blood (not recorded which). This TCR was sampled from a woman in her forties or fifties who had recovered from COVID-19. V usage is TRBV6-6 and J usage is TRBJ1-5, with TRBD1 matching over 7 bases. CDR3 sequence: CASSSHTGDRNQPQHF. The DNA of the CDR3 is TGTGCCAGCAGTTCCCACACAGGGGACCGCAATCAGCCCCAGCATTTT.